These 20 T cell receptor beta chains were sequenced from one sample in a study of vaccination and CD4 T cells after COVID-19. These receptors' antigens are unknown. The treatment was: approximately nine-day PBMC culture with coronavirus spike peptide pools or control peptides (ViraFEST assay). Once obtained from cultured CD4+ T cells, the DNA was sequenced using the Oncomine TCR Beta short-read assay. TCRdb re-derived calls from the PCR reads in MiXCR, one entry per CDR3 protein. This sample has nearly 20,000 distinct CDR3 sequences, with around 46% found just once. The sample consisted of CD4+ T cells from blood, cultured in vitro, taken after SARS-CoV-2 vaccination. Receptor source: a human donor who had recovered from COVID-19.

This clonotype was recorded only once. The chain recombines TRBV4-3 with TRBJ1-1; no firm D call. From germline, CDR1 is LGHNA and CDR2 YSLEER. The CDR3 is made up of 15 amino acids. V lost 0 bases to trimming and J lost 1 base, with 9 bases between them. The CDR3 protein is CASSQEGTENTEAFF. The CDR3 nucleotides read TGCGCCAGCAGCCAAGAGGGAACTGAGAACACTGAAGCTTTCTTT.

This sequence joins TRBV20-1 and TRBJ1-2, with D uncertain. V lost 1 base and J lost 5, with 11 bases in between. Germline lookup yields CDR1 DFQATT and CDR2 SNEGSKA (reference sequence). This CDR3 has 13 amino acids. In DNA form, the CDR3 reads TGCAGTGCTAGAGCCTGGGAAGCTTATGGCTACACCTTC. This encodes CSARAWEAYGYTF.

This clonotype has more than one count but fewer than ten. The J gene is TRBJ1-1, the V gene TRBV7-8; no clear D gene. The V gene lost 4 bases and the J gene lost 5 bases, with 11 bases spanning the gap. Per germline, CDR1 SGHVS and CDR2 FQNEAQ. The CDR3 runs 13 residues. CDR3 residues: CASSSRLGTEAFF. Written as DNA, the CDR3 is TGTGCCAGCAGCTCCAGACTAGGGACTGAAGCTTTCTTT.

A single count supports this clonotype. The rearrangement links TRBV5-1 to TRBJ2-5; perhaps TRBD1 as D (6 bases). This CDR3 is 13 amino acids long. Deletions cut 6 bases from V and 2 bases from J, with 11 bases between. Germline V gives CDR1 SGHRS, CDR2 YFSETQ. DNA of the CDR3: TGCGCCAGCAAACAGGGCCCACAAGAGACCCAGTACTTC. As protein: CASKQGPQETQYF.

The rearrangement links TRBV12-3 or TRBV12-4 to TRBJ1-2; D call uncertain. Trimming left V 3 bases short and J 0 bases short, with 5 bases between. The CDR3 totals 13 residues. CDR3: CASSFQTNYGYTF. The CDR3 nucleotides are TGTGCCAGCAGTTTTCAGACTAACTATGGCTACACCTTC.

The gene calls are TRBV11-2 and TRBJ1-3, with D unresolved. Trimming left V 3 bases short and J 0 bases short, with 6 bases between. Germline V gene sequence: CDR1 SGHAT, CDR2 FQNNGV. The CDR3 is 14 residues long. CDR3 nucleotide sequence: TGTGCCAGCAGCTTCTCTGACTCTGGAAACACCATATATTTT. This encodes CASSFSDSGNTIYF.

The chain joins TRBV6-2 or TRBV6-3 to TRBJ2-7, with 11 bases that match TRBD1. With 8 bases clipped from V and 5 bases from J, the junction kept 8 bases outside the gene matches. The CDR3 covers 14 residues. The V gene's germline CDR1 is MNHEY and CDR2 SVGEGT. CDR3 sequence (DNA): TGTGCCAGCGTACAAAGGACAGGGGGCGACGAGCAGTACTTC. Amino acid sequence: CASVQRTGGDEQYF.

This clonotype has only one observation. This rearrangement joins TRBV15 to TRBJ1-4; tentative D call: TRBD1 (6 bases). The germline V gene encodes CDR1 LNHNV and CDR2 YYDKDF (reference sequence). The CDR3 length is 15 residues. V lost 1 base to trimming and J lost 5 bases, with 11 bases between them. CDR3 loop: CATSRVGAGNEKLFF. The CDR3 DNA reads as TGTGCCACCAGCAGAGTGGGGGCCGGGAATGAAAAACTGTTTTTT.

This rearrangement joins TRBV20-1 to TRBJ2-5; possible D gene TRBD2, 5 bases. CDR3 length equals 12 residues. V was cut by 5 bases and J by 4 bases, with 11 bases left in between. Looked up from germline, CDR1 is DFQATT and CDR2 is SNEGSKA (reference sequence). Written as DNA, the CDR3 is TGCAGTGCTGTCGAGGGAGTAGAGACCCAGTACTTC. It is translated as CSAVEGVETQYF.

V and J are TRBV7-2 and TRBJ2-1; 12 positions agree with TRBD2. Germline CDR1 and CDR2: SGHTA and FQGNSA. With V trimmed by 4 bases and J by 7 bases, 5 bases remained unmatched. The CDR3 has 15 residues. The DNA for the CDR3 is TGTGCCAGCAGCTCTACTAGCGGGAGGACGAATGAGCAGTTCTTC. Translation gives CASSSTSGRTNEQFF.

In this sample, this clonotype is medium-sized. The V and J genes are TRBV20-1 and TRBJ2-5; no definite D call. The V gene lost 3 bases and the J gene lost 5 bases, with 10 bases spanning the gap. Per germline, CDR1 DFQATT and CDR2 SNEGSKA (reference sequence). CDR3 length: 12 residues. CDR3 in DNA: TGCAGTGCTAGGCCGCAGGCCGAGACCCAGTACTTC. It specifies CSARPQAETQYF.

This clonotype has just a few counts. This rearrangement joins TRBV25-1 to TRBJ2-1, with D maybe TRBD2 (6 bases). Trimming took off 6 bases at V and 4 bases at J, with 13 bases between the two ends. The CDR3 extends over 14 amino acids. CDR1 and CDR2 from the germline V gene are MGHDK and SYGVNS. CDR3 amino acids: CASSAHGGYNEQFF. The CDR3 DNA follows: TGTGCCAGCAGCGCCCACGGGGGATACAATGAGCAGTTCTTC.

The chain employs TRBV21-1 and TRBJ2-2; TRBD2, the table's D call, was not compared with the DNA. TRBV21-1 has pseudogene status. This CDR3 spans 18 amino acids. CDR3 nucleotides: TGTGCCAGCAGCAAAGCGTATCCAGCGGGGGTGAACACCGGGGAGCTGTTTTTT. Translated, it gives CASSKAYPAGVNTGELFF.

The table lists this clonotype with a few counts. V and J are TRBV24-1 and TRBJ1-5; no firm D call. The ends were cut back, 3 bases at V and 11 bases at J, with 13 bases in the middle. Germline V lookup: CDR1 KGHDR, CDR2 SFDVKD. The length of the CDR3 is 13 residues. The CDR3 DNA is TGTGCCACCAGTGATCGATCCCGGGTAGCCCAGCATTTT. Its translation: CATSDRSRVAQHF.

The CDR3 coding sequence is TGTGCCAGCAGTTTTTTGAGCCAGAACACTGAAGCTTTCTTT. Protein sequence: CASSFLSQNTEAFF. The chain joins TRBV27 to TRBJ1-1; D gene uncertain. This CDR3 spans 14 amino acids. V was clipped by 3 bases and J by 1 base, with 9 bases between them. The germline V gene has CDR1 MNHEY and CDR2 SMNVEV (reference sequence).

This clonotype was picked up a small number of times. The chain is built from TRBV4-3 and TRBJ1-1; D not resolved. V was pared by 0 bases and J by 8 bases, with 10 bases between. There are 13 residues in the CDR3. In germline, CDR1 is LGHNA, CDR2 YSLEER. CDR3 DNA sequence: TGCGCCAGCAGCCAAGACTCAACAGCGGAAGCTTTCTTT. It encodes CASSQDSTAEAFF.

The rearrangement uses TRBV7-9 and TRBJ2-7; 12 bases are a match to TRBD2. Germline V CDR1 and CDR2: SEHNR, FQNEAQ (reference sequence). Trimming removed 2 bases from V and 4 bases from J; junction bases left unmatched: 18. The CDR3 extends over 20 amino acids. The CDR3 sequence is CASSLLLRETSGSVRYEQYF. DNA for the CDR3: TGTGCCAGCAGCTTACTTCTCCGGGAGACTAGCGGGAGTGTTCGATACGAGCAGTACTTC. The variable domain in full, completed from reference TRBV7-9 and TRBJ2-7, reads DTGVSQNPRHKITKRGQNVTFRCDPISEHNRLYWYRQTLGQGPEFLTYFQNEAQLEKSRLLSDRFSAERPKGSFSTLEIQRTEQGDSAMYLCASSLLLRETSGSVRYEQYFGPGTRLTVT.

This sequence joins TRBV7-3 and TRBJ2-3, with a weak D call TRBD1 (5 bases). Germline-derived CDR1 and CDR2 are SGHTA and FQGTGA. This CDR3 contains 13 residues. Trimming took off 4 bases at V and 5 bases at J, with 10 bases between the two ends. In nucleotides, the CDR3 is TGTGCCAGCAGCTCCACTCAGGGAGATACGCAGTATTTT. The encoded protein is CASSSTQGDTQYF.

This rearrangement joins TRBV19 to TRBJ1-1; maybe TRBD1 (5 bases). Germline lookup yields CDR1 LNHDA and CDR2 SQIVND (reference sequence). Trimming left V 7 bases short and J 0 bases short, with 18 bases between. The CDR3 is 16 residues long. DNA of the CDR3: TGTGCCAGTACTCTAGCCTCGGGACTTCTGAACACTGAAGCTTTCTTT. This sequence encodes CASTLASGLLNTEAFF.

This clonotype came up a few times. The chain has TRBV4-3 and TRBJ1-6; the match to TRBD1 covers 7 bases. This CDR3 is built from 17 residues. Trimming removed 0 bases from V and 6 bases from J; junction bases left unmatched: 8. The V gene's germline CDR1 is LGHNA and CDR2 YSLEER. CDR3 in DNA: TGCGCCAGCAGCCAAGATATGACAGGGACACGTAATTCACCCCTCCACTTT. Protein sequence: CASSQDMTGTRNSPLHF.